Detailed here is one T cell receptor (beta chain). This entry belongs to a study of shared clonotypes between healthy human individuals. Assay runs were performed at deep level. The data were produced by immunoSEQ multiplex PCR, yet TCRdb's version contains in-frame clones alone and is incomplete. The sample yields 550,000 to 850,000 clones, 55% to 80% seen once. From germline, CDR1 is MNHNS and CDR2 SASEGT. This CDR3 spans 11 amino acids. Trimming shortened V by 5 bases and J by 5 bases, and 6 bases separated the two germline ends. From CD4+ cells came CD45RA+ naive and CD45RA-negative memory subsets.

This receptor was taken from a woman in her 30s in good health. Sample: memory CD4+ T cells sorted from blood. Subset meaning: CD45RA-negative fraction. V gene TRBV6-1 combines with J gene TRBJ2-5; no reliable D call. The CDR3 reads CASSLGETQYF. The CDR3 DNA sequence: TGTGCCAGCAGTCTCGGGGAGACCCAGTACTTC.